Presented here are 24 T cell receptor beta chains from one specimen sequenced in a study of blood T cell repertoires in COVID-19. Sequencing used immunoSEQ multiplex PCR; TCRdb keeps in-frame clones, though not all of them. The sample includes fewer than 250,000 clones, 65% to 90% seen only once; the top ten take 4.4%. Sequencing was carried out using peripheral blood. The receptors were sampled from a middle-aged man with acute or convalescent COVID-19.

The genes are TRBV23-1 and TRBJ1-5; possibly TRBD1 for D (5 bases). TRBV23-1 is treated as an ORF (open reading frame) with a function not yet certain. CDR3 length: 16 amino acids. Trimming shortened V by 11 bases and J by 6 bases, and 26 bases separated the two germline ends. CDR3 in DNA: TGCGCCTTCTCATACGCGGGGTTAGGGGAGGGTCAGCCCCAGCATTTT. It yields the protein CAFSYAGLGEGQPQHF.

The V and J genes are TRBV6-1 and TRBJ1-4, with D possibly TRBD1 on 5 matching bases. The CDR3 spans 15 residues. V lost 3 bases and J 3 bases, leaving 11 bases between the germline ends. Per the germline V gene, CDR1 is MNHNS and CDR2 is SASEGT. The CDR3 protein is CASSDRVSANEKLFF. DNA of the CDR3: TGTGCCAGCAGTGACAGGGTTTCGGCTAATGAAAAACTGTTTTTT.

The chain combines TRBV6-1 with TRBJ1-5, with 7 bases that match TRBD1. Germline CDR1 reads MNHNS; CDR2 reads SASEGT. The CDR3 runs 16 residues. V was pared by 4 bases and J by 0 bases, with 6 bases of the junction left unmatched. CDR3: CASSALTGISNQPQHF. The CDR3 DNA reads as TGTGCCAGCAGTGCCTTGACAGGGATTAGCAATCAGCCCCAGCATTTT.

This chain connects TRBV6-5 to TRBJ2-3, with TRBD2 as a possible D gene (5 bases). The CDR3 runs to 15 residues. Germline V gene lookup returns CDR1 MNHEY and CDR2 SVGAGI. V was cut by 6 bases and J by 6 bases, with 19 bases left in between. The CDR3 bases are TGTGCCAGCAGCCCCCTCGGGATCGCAAGCGATACGCAGTATTTT. Its translation: CASSPLGIASDTQYF.

DNA for the CDR3: TGTGCCAGCTCATCGACTAGCGGGGAACGCGAGCAGTACTTC. This gives the protein CASSSTSGEREQYF. The V call is TRBV18, the J call TRBJ2-7; TRBD2 aligns across 11 bases. The germline V gene encodes CDR1 KGHSH and CDR2 LQKENI. The CDR3 has 14 amino acids. The V gene end was trimmed by 5 bases and the J gene end by 6 bases; junction bases not matched to a gene: 6.

This sequence joins TRBV5-5 and TRBJ1-1; D is unresolved. V lost 2 bases, J lost 1 base, and 3 bases lay in between. The CDR3 contains 12 residues. The germline V gene encodes CDR1 SGHKS and CDR2 YYEKEE (reference sequence). The CDR3 loop reads CASSFRNTEAFF. The CDR3 nucleotides are TGTGCCAGCAGCTTCAGGAACACTGAAGCTTTCTTT.

The J gene is TRBJ1-1, the V gene TRBV19; D is uncertain. Germline CDR1 reads LNHDA; CDR2 reads SQIVND (reference sequence). CDR3 length equals 15 residues. The germline V and J ends were trimmed by 9 bases and 0 bases, with 17 bases remaining between them. The chain's CDR3 is CASLAVGGVNTEAFF. CDR3 in DNA: TGTGCCAGCCTGGCGGTTGGCGGTGTGAACACTGAAGCTTTCTTT.

This clone has just one count. The chain recombines TRBV18 with TRBJ1-2; TRBD1 matches at 9 bases. After removal of 2 bases from V and 6 bases from J, the junction contained 4 bases not matched to a gene. There are 14 residues in the CDR3. Germline CDR1 reads KGHSH; CDR2 reads LQKENI. The CDR3 nucleotides read TGTGCCAGCTCACCAGATACAGGGGGCCATGGCTACACCTTC. Its protein product is CASSPDTGGHGYTF.

The CDR3 nucleotides are TGTGCCAGCTCATCATTGGACAGGGGAAGTTCACCCCTCCACTTT. Translating it yields CASSSLDRGSSPLHF. This rearrangement joins TRBV18 to TRBJ1-6; 9 bases are a match to TRBD1. Germline V gene sequence: CDR1 KGHSH, CDR2 LQKENI. This CDR3 contains 15 residues. V lost 5 bases and J lost 9; bases outside the gene matches: 8. Supplemented by reference TRBV18 and TRBJ1-6, the full variable domain reads NAGVMQNPRHLVRRRGQEARLRCSPMKGHSHVYWYRQLPEEGLKFMVYLQKENIIDESGMPKERFSAEFPKEGPSILRIQQVVRGDSAAYFCASSSLDRGSSPLHFGNGTRLTVT.

The gene calls are TRBV2 and TRBJ1-6; 9 bases align to TRBD1. Germline V gene lookup returns CDR1 SNHLY and CDR2 FYNNEI. The trim removed 5 bases at V and 6 bases at J, leaving 2 bases unmatched. The CDR3 runs 14 residues. CDR3 bases: TGTGCCAGCAGTACGGGACAGGGTAATTCACCCCTCCACTTT. Translated, it gives CASSTGQGNSPLHF.

The V and J genes are TRBV19 and TRBJ1-5; a possible D gene is TRBD1 (5 bases). Germline V gene lookup returns CDR1 LNHDA and CDR2 SQIVND (reference sequence). The CDR3 totals 12 residues. CDR3 amino acids: CAPGGWSLPQHF. The CDR3 DNA reads TGTGCTCCCGGGGGATGGAGTCTTCCCCAGCATTTT. Variable domain in full (rest from reference TRBV19 and TRBJ1-5): DGGITQSPKYLFRKEGQNVTLSCEQNLNHDAMYWYRQDPGQGLRLIYYSQIVNDFQKGDIAEGYSVSREKKESFPLTVTSAQKNPTAFYLCAPGGWSLPQHFGDGTRLSIL.

The chain joins TRBV7-2 to TRBJ1-2; the D is unclear. V was clipped by 0 bases and J by 8 bases, with 16 bases between them. Per germline, CDR1 SGHTA and CDR2 FQGNSA. The CDR3 loop spans 15 amino acids. CDR3 amino acids: CASSLAYGLREGYTF. The CDR3 region has the DNA TGTGCCAGCAGCTTAGCGTACGGACTCAGAGAAGGCTACACCTTC.

V is TRBV6-5 and J is TRBJ2-5; the D is unclear. The V gene's germline CDR1 is MNHEY and CDR2 SVGAGI. This CDR3 is built from 16 residues. Trimming removed 4 bases from V and 0 bases from J, with 15 bases in between. The CDR3: CASSWSQTTDQETQYF. The CDR3 DNA is TGTGCCAGCAGTTGGTCACAAACAACAGACCAAGAGACCCAGTACTTC.

This chain connects TRBV28 to TRBJ1-2, with 7 nucleotides matching TRBD1. Germline trimming cut 8 bases from V and 7 bases from J; bases unmatched to any gene: 13. CDR3 length equals 14 residues. Germline V gives CDR1 MDHEN, CDR2 SYDVKM. CDR3 residues: CASRKSVGQSGYTF. The CDR3 DNA follows: TGTGCCAGCCGTAAGTCTGTGGGACAGAGTGGCTACACCTTC.

The genes are TRBV12-3 or TRBV12-4 and TRBJ1-2; 12 bases align to TRBD1. The CDR3 covers 13 residues. Trimming removed 6 bases from V and 8 bases from J; junction bases left unmatched: 4. In DNA form, the CDR3 reads TGTGCCAGCAGGGGACAGGGGGCTAGCGGCTACACCTTC. Its translation is CASRGQGASGYTF.

This chain links TRBV11-3 with TRBJ2-7; TRBD2 aligns across 8 bases. Germline CDR1 is SGHNT and CDR2 is YENEEA. This CDR3 region has 19 residues. V was clipped by 5 bases and J by 0 bases; unmatched bases: 18. Here the CDR3 reads CASSPLGRLASEPSYEQYF. For the CDR3, the DNA is TGTGCCAGCAGCCCCTTGGGGCGACTAGCGTCAGAACCCTCCTACGAGCAGTACTTC.

The chain couples TRBV4-1 to TRBJ2-7; 7 bases line up with TRBD1. The CDR3 consists of 15 residues. Trimming at V came to 0 bases and at J to 3 bases, leaving 5 bases not matched to a gene. Germline CDR1 and CDR2: MGHRA and YSYEKL. CDR3 region: CASSQDTGQHYEQYF. In DNA form, the CDR3 reads TGCGCCAGCAGCCAAGATACGGGACAGCACTACGAGCAGTACTTC.

Only one count was recorded for this clone. The chain couples TRBV19 to TRBJ1-1; D is possibly TRBD1 (6 bases). The V and J ends lost 6 bases and 5 bases respectively, with 19 bases between them. This CDR3 is 15 amino acids long. Germline CDR1 is LNHDA and CDR2 is SQIVND (reference sequence). The CDR3 DNA sequence: TGTGCCAGTAGCAAGGGCGGGGGCTCTATAACTGAAGCTTTCTTT. Translated, it gives CASSKGGGSITEAFF.

This sequence joins TRBV19 and TRBJ2-3; TRBD2 matches 11 bases. Germline CDR1 and CDR2: LNHDA and SQIVND (reference sequence). V lost 2 bases and J lost 2; bases outside the gene matches: 3. The CDR3 contains 16 residues. As DNA, the CDR3 is TGTGCCAGTAGTATACTAGCGGGGGGCATCACAGATACGCAGTATTTT. Encoded protein: CASSILAGGITDTQYF.

In this sample, this clone turned up a few times. The rearrangement links TRBV5-8 to TRBJ1-4; D not certain. Germline loops: CDR1 SGHTS, CDR2 YDEGEE. The V and J ends lost 4 bases and 0 bases respectively, with 10 bases between them. This CDR3 spans 15 amino acids. CDR3 sequence: CASSLPRATNEKLFF. The CDR3, as DNA: TGTGCCAGCAGCCTACCGAGGGCAACTAATGAAAAACTGTTTTTT.

Note on this clone: Other DNA sequences in this sample translate to the same CDR3. This chain joins TRBV5-1 and TRBJ1-1; 8 bases are shared with TRBD1. The length of the CDR3 is 14 residues. Trimming took 3 bases from V and 1 from J; bases not matched to a gene: 2. Germline assignment: CDR1 SGHRS and CDR2 YFSETQ. The CDR3 sequence: CASSSGQGNTEAFF. CDR3 sequence (DNA): TGCGCCAGCAGCTCTGGACAGGGGAACACTGAAGCTTTCTTT.

V is TRBV5-1 and J is TRBJ2-2; D is perhaps TRBD2 (6 bases). The CDR3 sequence is 17 residues long. The V gene lost 1 base and the J gene lost 0 bases, with 13 bases spanning the gap. Germline values: CDR1 SGHRS, CDR2 YFSETQ. The CDR3 coding sequence is TGCGCCAGCAGCTTGAGTAACGGGGGAGCGAACACCGGGGAGCTGTTTTTT. It codes for CASSLSNGGANTGELFF. The full variable domain, its missing parts supplied by reference TRBV5-1 and TRBJ2-2, is KAGVTQTPRYLIKTRGQQVTLSCSPISGHRSVSWYQQTPGQGLQFLFEYFSETQRNKGNFPGRFSGRQFSNSRSEMNVSTLELGDSALYLCASSLSNGGANTGELFFGEGSRLTVL.

This chain links TRBV5-6 with TRBJ2-7; possibly TRBD1 for D (6 bases). Per the germline V gene, CDR1 is SGHDT and CDR2 is YYEEEE. This CDR3 has 14 amino acids. V was trimmed by 2 bases and J by 5 bases, leaving 14 bases between them. CDR3 amino acids: CASSFQGIRNEQYF. DNA of the CDR3: TGTGCCAGCAGCTTTCAGGGGATCCGGAACGAGCAGTACTTC.

The chain combines TRBV19 with TRBJ1-5; D possibly corresponds to TRBD1 (6 bases). V was cut by 5 bases and J by 6 bases, with 14 bases left in between. This CDR3 is 14 amino acids long. Germline V gene sequence: CDR1 LNHDA, CDR2 SQIVND (reference sequence). For the CDR3, the DNA is TGTGCCAGTAGTGGGGGACAATCGGGTCAGCCCCAGCATTTT. This gives the protein CASSGGQSGQPQHF.